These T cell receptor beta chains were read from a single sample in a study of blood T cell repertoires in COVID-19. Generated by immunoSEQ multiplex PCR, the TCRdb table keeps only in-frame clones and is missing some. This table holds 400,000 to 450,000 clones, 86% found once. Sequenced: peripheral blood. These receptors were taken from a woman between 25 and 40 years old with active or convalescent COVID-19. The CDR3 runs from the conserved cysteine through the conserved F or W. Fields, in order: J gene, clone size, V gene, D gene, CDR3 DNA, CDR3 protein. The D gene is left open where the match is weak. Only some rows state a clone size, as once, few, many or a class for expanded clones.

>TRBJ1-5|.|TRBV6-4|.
TGTGCCAGCAGCCCCAGCGGGGGGAATCAGCCCCAGCATTTT
CASSPSGGNQPQHF
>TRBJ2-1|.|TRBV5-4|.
TGTGCCAGCAGCTTGGGCGGAAGCCCCAATGAGCAGTTCTTC
CASSLGGSPNEQFF
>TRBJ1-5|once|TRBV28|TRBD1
TGTGCCAGCAGTGGACAGGTTGGCAATCAGCCCCAGCATTTT
CASSGQVGNQPQHF
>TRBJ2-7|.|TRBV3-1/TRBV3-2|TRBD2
TGTGCCAGCAGCCTTAGCGGGGGTGCGACTGGGGAGCAGTACTTC
CASSLSGGATGEQYF
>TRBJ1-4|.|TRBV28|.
TGTGCCAGCAGTTCCACATACCCCGTGGAGGGAAAACTGTTTTTT
CASSSTYPVEGKLFF
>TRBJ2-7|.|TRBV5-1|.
TGCGCCAGCAGCTCGGCAATAACTACGGGGGAGCAGTACTTC
CASSSAITTGEQYF
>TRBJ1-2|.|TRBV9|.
TGTGCCAGCAGCGACCGGGAGCTTTATGGCTACACCTTC
CASSDRELYGYTF
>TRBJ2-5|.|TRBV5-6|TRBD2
TGTGCCAGCAGCCCCGGGGGGGTCATTCTGGAGACCCAGTACTTC
CASSPGGVILETQYF
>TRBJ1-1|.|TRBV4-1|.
TGCGCCAGCAGCCAAGTGCCGGGAGTGAACACTGAAGCTTTCTTT
CASSQVPGVNTEAFF
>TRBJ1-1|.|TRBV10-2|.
TGCGCCAGCAAGGAGCCCGGGGGAGTTACTGAAGCTTTCTTT
CASKEPGGVTEAFF
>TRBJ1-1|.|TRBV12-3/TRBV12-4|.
TGTGCCAGCAGTGTTCGGGGAGGGACTGAAGCTTTCTTT
CASSVRGGTEAFF
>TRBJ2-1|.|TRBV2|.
TGTGCCAGCAGTGAAGCGCGGGTGGACCCGAGCTCCTACAATGAGCAGTTCTTC
CASSEARVDPSSYNEQFF
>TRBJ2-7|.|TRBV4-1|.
TGCGCCAGCAGCCAACCTGGGAGCGGATCGACCTACGAGCAGTACTTC
CASSQPGSGSTYEQYF
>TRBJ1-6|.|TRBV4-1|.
TGCGCCAGCAGCCAAGTCGGTGATGTCCTCCACTTT
CASSQVGDVLHF
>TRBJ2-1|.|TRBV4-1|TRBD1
TGCGCCAGCAGCCAAGGACAGGGATCCAACAATGAGCAGTTCTTC
CASSQGQGSNNEQFF
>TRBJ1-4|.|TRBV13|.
TGTGCCAGCAGCTCTTCGGTCTCGAAAGATGAAAAACTGTTTTTT
CASSSSVSKDEKLFF
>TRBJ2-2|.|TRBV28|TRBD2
TGTGCCAGCAGTTTATTCTGGGGGGGACGAAACACCGGGGAGCTGTTTTTT
CASSLFWGGRNTGELFF
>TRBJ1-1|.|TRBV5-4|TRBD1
TGTGCCAGCAGCAGCCCGACAGGGCGGACTGAAGCTTTCTTT
CASSSPTGRTEAFF
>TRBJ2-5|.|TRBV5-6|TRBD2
TGTGCCAGCAGCTTGGCCCTCCCTGGCGGGAGGGCTGAGACCCAGTACTTC
CASSLALPGGRAETQYF
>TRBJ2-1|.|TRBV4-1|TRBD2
TGCGCCAGCAGCCAAGCAACTAGCGGAAAGTACAATGAGCAGTTCTTC
CASSQATSGKYNEQFF
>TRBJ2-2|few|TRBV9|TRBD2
TGTGCCAGCAGCGCAAAACTAGCGGGGGTCACCGGGGAGCTGTTTTTT
CASSAKLAGVTGELFF
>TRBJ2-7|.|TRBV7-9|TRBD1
TGTGCCAGCAGCTCGGACAGGGGGCGATACGAGCAGTACTTC
CASSSDRGRYEQYF
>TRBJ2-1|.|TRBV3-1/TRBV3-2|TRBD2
TGTGCCAGCAGCCAAGGTCAACTAGCGGGAGCTAATGAGCAGTTCTTC
CASSQGQLAGANEQFF
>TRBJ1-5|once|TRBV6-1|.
TGTGCCAGCAGTGAAGTGGACGGGATTAGCAATCAGCCCCAGCATTTT
CASSEVDGISNQPQHF
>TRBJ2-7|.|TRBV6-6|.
TGTGCCAGCAGGACTATATACGAGCAGTACTTC
CASRTIYEQYF
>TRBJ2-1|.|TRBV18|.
TGTGCCAGCTCACCTATGAGTGCAGGCAATGAGCAGTTCTTC
CASSPMSAGNEQFF
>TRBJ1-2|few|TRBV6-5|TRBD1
TGTGCCAGCAGTTACGGGACAGGTTTGGGCTACACCTTC
CASSYGTGLGYTF
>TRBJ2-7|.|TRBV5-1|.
TGCGCCAGCAGCTTGGGACAGGGACTGATATACGAGCAGTACTTC
CASSLGQGLIYEQYF
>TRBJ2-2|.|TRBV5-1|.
TGCGCCAGCAGCTCACACGGCGAGGCCGGGGAGCTGTTTTTT
CASSSHGEAGELFF
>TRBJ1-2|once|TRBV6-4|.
TGTGCCAGCAGTCTCAACCCCGGGGGGGGGCATGGCTACACCTTC
CASSLNPGGGHGYTF
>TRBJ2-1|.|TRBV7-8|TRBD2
TGTGCCAGCAGCGCCCTACTAGCGGGGGGTTCCCAGAATGAGCAGTTCTTC
CASSALLAGGSQNEQFF
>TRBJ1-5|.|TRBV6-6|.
TGTGCCAGCAGTACAGTGAATAGCAATCAGCCCCAGCATTTT
CASSTVNSNQPQHF
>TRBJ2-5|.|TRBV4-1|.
TGCGCCAGCAGCCCCCAACTTCACGCTACCCAAGAGACCCAGTACTTC
CASSPQLHATQETQYF
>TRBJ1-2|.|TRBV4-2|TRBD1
TGTGCCAGCAGCCAAGAGGGGACAGGGAGCTATGGCTACACCTTC
CASSQEGTGSYGYTF
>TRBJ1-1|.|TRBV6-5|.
TGTGCCAGCGGGGACACAGGGTGGACTGAAGCTTTCTTT
CASGDTGWTEAFF
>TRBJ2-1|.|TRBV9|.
TGTGCCAGCGGAGGCTACAATGAGCAGTTCTTC
CASGGYNEQFF
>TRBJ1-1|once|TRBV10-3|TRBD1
TGTGCCATCAGCCAGACAGGGGGCCTGAACACTGAAGCTTTCTTT
CAISQTGGLNTEAFF
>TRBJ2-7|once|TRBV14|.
TGTGCCAGCAGCCGTAGTAACGAGCAGTACTTC
CASSRSNEQYF
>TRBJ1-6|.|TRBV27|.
TGTGCCAGCAGTTTACAGGGTTGGGGATCACCCCTCCACTTT
CASSLQGWGSPLHF
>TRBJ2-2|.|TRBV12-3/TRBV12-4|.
TGTGCCAGCACACTAAACACCGGGGAGCTGTTTTTT
CASTLNTGELFF
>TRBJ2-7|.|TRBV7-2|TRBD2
TGTGCCAGCAGCCAAACCCGACTAGCGGGGCCCTACGAGCAGTACTTC
CASSQTRLAGPYEQYF
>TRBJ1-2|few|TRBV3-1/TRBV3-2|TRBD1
TGTGCCAGCAGCCAAGTTCAGGGGGTGGGCGGCTACACCTTC
CASSQVQGVGGYTF
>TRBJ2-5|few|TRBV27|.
TGTGCCAGCAGTGCCGGCTTCGGGGAGACCCAGTACTTC
CASSAGFGETQYF
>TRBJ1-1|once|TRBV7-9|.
TGTGCCAGCAGCCCCCACCTTGAGCCTGAAGCTTTCTTT
CASSPHLEPEAFF